These T cell receptor beta chains were read from a single sample in a study of shared clonotypes between healthy human individuals. The protocol was immunoSEQ multiplex PCR, while the TCRdb copy is restricted to in-frame clones and leaves out a portion. In the table there are about 79,000 clones, 50% to 70% of which are singletons. The specimen sequenced was memory CD8+ T cells sorted from blood. Receptors originate from a man aged 25 to 45 in good health. CDR3s include the opening cysteine and the closing phenylalanine or tryptophan. D genes are given only for firm matches. For some rows the clone size is stated as once, few or many, or as a class when expanded; others skip it.

clone size	D gene	V gene	J gene	CDR3 DNA	CDR3 protein
.	TRBD2	TRBV7-8	TRBJ2-5	TGTGCCAGCAGCCGTCATCTGATTAGCGGGAGCGCAGACGAGACCCAGTACTTC	CASSRHLISGSADETQYF
many	.	TRBV21-1	TRBJ2-2	TGTGCCAGCAGCAAGGGTAGACTAGCGGGAACCAACACCGGGGAGCTGTTTTTT	CASSKGRLAGTNTGELFF
.	.	TRBV28	TRBJ1-2	TGTGCCAGCAGTTTATGGGCCACCTTTCCTTATGGCTACACCTTC	CASSLWATFPYGYTF
.	.	TRBV5-1	TRBJ1-4	TGCGCCAGCAGCTTGGGTTTGTCAGCAACTAATGAAAAACTGTTTTTT	CASSLGLSATNEKLFF
many	.	TRBV28	TRBJ2-2	TGTGCCAGCAGCCAGGTGGGGGACACAAACACCGGGGAGCTGTTTTTT	CASSQVGDTNTGELFF
.	TRBD2	TRBV6-4	TRBJ2-3	TGTGCCAGCAGTCTTATAGCGGGAGGAACAGATACGCAGTATTTT	CASSLIAGGTDTQYF
few	TRBD2	TRBV27	TRBJ2-7	TGTGCCAGCATTACCGGGACTAGCGGGAGCTACGAGCAGTACTTC	CASITGTSGSYEQYF
few	.	TRBV5-1	TRBJ2-7	TGCGCCAGCAGCCCGACGACAGACTCCTACGAGCAGTACTTC	CASSPTTDSYEQYF
.	TRBD2	TRBV4-1	TRBJ2-1	TGCGCCAGCAGCCAAGTCGTTTCCGGTAGCGGGAGTATATATGAGCAGTTCTTC	CASSQVVSGSGSIYEQFF
.	.	TRBV7-9	TRBJ2-3	TGTGCCAGCAGCTTTACAGGGACGATCACAGATACGCAGTATTTT	CASSFTGTITDTQYF
.	TRBD1	TRBV11-3	TRBJ2-1	TGTGCCAGCAGCCTACAGGGGGCAATTCGAAATGAGCAGTTCTTC	CASSLQGAIRNEQFF
once	TRBD1	TRBV4-1	TRBJ2-3	TGCGCCAGCAGCCACGCGGGACAGGGAGAGGCAGATACGCAGTATTTT	CASSHAGQGEADTQYF
.	TRBD1	TRBV5-5	TRBJ1-3	TGTGCCAGCAGCTTTTTCGGGACAGGGGTTCCCGGAAACACCATATATTTT	CASSFFGTGVPGNTIYF
.	TRBD2	TRBV5-1	TRBJ2-3	TGCGCCAGCAGCCCGGGGGTGTTAGCGGGACGAGATACGCAGTATTTT	CASSPGVLAGRDTQYF
.	.	TRBV5-6	TRBJ2-1	TGTGCCAGCAGCACGGAAGCGGTTGAGCAGTTCTTC	CASSTEAVEQFF
many	TRBD1	TRBV4-3	TRBJ2-7	TGCGCCAGCAGCCAAGAGCAGGGGGCATACGAGCAGTACTTC	CASSQEQGAYEQYF
.	.	TRBV5-1	TRBJ2-1	TGCGCCAGCAGCTTCGGCCGTAAGGGTTGGGACAATGAGCAGTTCTTC	CASSFGRKGWDNEQFF
.	TRBD2	TRBV7-2	TRBJ2-1	TGTGCCAGCAGCTTTACTAGCGGGAGTCACAATGAGCAGTTCTTC	CASSFTSGSHNEQFF
.	TRBD1	TRBV10-3	TRBJ2-7	TGTGCCATCAGTGACAAAGGGACAGGTGGATACGAGCAGTACTTC	CAISDKGTGGYEQYF
.	.	TRBV10-2	TRBJ2-2	TGCGCCAGCAGTTCACTAGGATACGGGGAGCTGTTTTTT	CASSSLGYGELFF
few	TRBD2	TRBV27	TRBJ2-2	TGTGCCAGCAGTTTATCCGGCCCTTTTGGTTCACGGGAGGGCCCCGGGGAGCTGTTTTTT	CASSLSGPFGSREGPGELFF
few	TRBD2	TRBV6-5	TRBJ2-3	TGTGCCAGCAGTCCTGGACTAGCGGTCACAGATACGCAGTATTTT	CASSPGLAVTDTQYF
.	.	TRBV5-5	TRBJ1-2	TGTGCCAGCAGCCCGGGGGGAGCTAACTATGGCTACATCTTC	CASSPGGANYGYIF
many	.	TRBV29-1	TRBJ2-5	TGCAGCGTAGAGCCTCAGACGGGTGAGACCCAGTACTTC	CSVEPQTGETQYF
.	.	TRBV27	TRBJ2-2	TGTGCCAGCAGTTGGGCCACCGGGGAGCTGTTTTTT	CASSWATGELFF
.	.	TRBV5-1	TRBJ2-7	TGCGCCAGCAGCTCGACCGGGCCCCACTACGAGCAGTACTTC	CASSSTGPHYEQYF
.	.	TRBV5-6	TRBJ2-7	TGTGCCAGCAGCCCGGGCCCTGGCGAGCAGTACTTC	CASSPGPGEQYF
.	TRBD2	TRBV7-8	TRBJ2-1	TGTGCCAGCAGCTCGGGACTAGCGGCTAACAATGAGCAGTTCTTC	CASSSGLAANNEQFF
.	.	TRBV19	TRBJ2-5	TGTGCCAGTAGCCCTAAGGGGGGACAAGAGACCCAGTACTTC	CASSPKGGQETQYF
few	TRBD2	TRBV7-9	TRBJ2-1	TGTGCCAGCAGCCCGACTAGCGGGACTTACAATGAGCAGTTCTTC	CASSPTSGTYNEQFF
.	.	TRBV11-3	TRBJ2-7	TGTGCCAGCAGCTGGGAGGAAGGGGACGAGCAGTACTTC	CASSWEEGDEQYF
once	.	TRBV6-5	TRBJ2-7	TGTGCCAGCAGTCTACAGGGCGGAAACGAGCAGTACTTC	CASSLQGGNEQYF
.	.	TRBV28	TRBJ1-5	TGTGCCAGCAGTGGATCCGTGAGCAATCAGCCCCAGCATTTT	CASSGSVSNQPQHF
once	.	TRBV30	TRBJ2-1	TGTGCCTGGAGTGGACCGATCTCTTCGGGCGAATACAATGAGCAGTTCTTC	CAWSGPISSGEYNEQFF
.	TRBD1	TRBV10-3	TRBJ2-5	TGTGCCATGTCCCGCTCCGGGGACAGAGAAGAGACCCAGTACTTC	CAMSRSGDREETQYF
.	TRBD2	TRBV4-2	TRBJ2-7	TGTGCCAGCAGCCAAGATCCTAGCGGGGGCTACGAGCAGTACTTC	CASSQDPSGGYEQYF
.	TRBD2	TRBV9	TRBJ2-1	TGTGCCAGCAGCGTAGGTGCTAGCGGAGTCTACAATGAGCAGTTCTTC	CASSVGASGVYNEQFF
.	.	TRBV7-2	TRBJ1-5	TGTGCCAGCAGCTTAGGTTACAGTCTGAGCAATCAGCCCCAGCATTTT	CASSLGYSLSNQPQHF
.	TRBD1	TRBV28	TRBJ2-7	TGTGCCAGCAGTCCCACGGGACAGGCCTACGAGCAGTACTTC	CASSPTGQAYEQYF
few	.	TRBV4-1	TRBJ2-7	TGCGCCAGCAGCCAAGATCTAGCCCCGTCGGGTGAGCAGTACTTC	CASSQDLAPSGEQYF
once	.	TRBV6-6	TRBJ1-5	TGTGCCAGCAGTCTCCTGGGGCCCCAGCATTTT	CASSLLGPQHF
.	.	TRBV11-2	TRBJ2-2	TGTGCCAGCAGCTTATCAGGGTTGGACACCGGGGAGCTGTTTTTT	CASSLSGLDTGELFF
few	.	TRBV7-8	TRBJ2-4	TGTGCCAGCAGCGCAGGGGGCGGGGGGCTCACGGCCAAAAACATTCAGTACTTC	CASSAGGGGLTAKNIQYF
medium-sized	.	TRBV14	TRBJ1-5	TGTGCCAGCAGCCATTCAGGGTTGCAGCCCCAGCATTTT	CASSHSGLQPQHF
few	.	TRBV15	TRBJ2-3	TGTGCCACCAGCAGAGTCGCTAGCGCCACAGATACGCAGTATTTT	CATSRVASATDTQYF
.	TRBD1	TRBV15	TRBJ2-7	TGTGCCACCAGCAGATTTCCAGGGGGCGACGAGCAGTACTTC	CATSRFPGGDEQYF
.	TRBD2	TRBV25-1	TRBJ2-1	TGTGCCAGCAGTGGTTCTAGCGGGAACCACAATGAGCAGTTCTTC	CASSGSSGNHNEQFF
.	.	TRBV4-1	TRBJ2-7	TGCGCCAGCAGCCAGAACGCAGGGCCTAACGAGCAGTACTTC	CASSQNAGPNEQYF
.	TRBD2	TRBV5-6	TRBJ2-3	TGTGCCAGCAGCCCCCCTAGCGGGAGTTTCGCAGATACGCAGTATTTT	CASSPPSGSFADTQYF
.	TRBD2	TRBV28	TRBJ2-1	TGTGCCAGCAGTTTATTGACACTAGCGGCCAACAATGAGCAGTTCTTC	CASSLLTLAANNEQFF
many	.	TRBV27	TRBJ2-7	TGTGCCAGCAGTTCGTCAGGGATTAACTACGAGCAGTACTTC	CASSSSGINYEQYF